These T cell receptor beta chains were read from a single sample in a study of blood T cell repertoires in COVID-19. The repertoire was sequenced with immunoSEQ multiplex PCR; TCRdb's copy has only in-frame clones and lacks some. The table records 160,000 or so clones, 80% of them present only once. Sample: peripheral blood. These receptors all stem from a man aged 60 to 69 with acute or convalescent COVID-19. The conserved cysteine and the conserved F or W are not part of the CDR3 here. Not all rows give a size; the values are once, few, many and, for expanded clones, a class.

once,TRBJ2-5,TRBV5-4,ASSFRNAGGGETQY
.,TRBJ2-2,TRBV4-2,ASSQDPSGVYANTGELF
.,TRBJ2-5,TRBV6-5,ASSSGGEETQY
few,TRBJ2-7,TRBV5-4,ASSPGLHPYEQY
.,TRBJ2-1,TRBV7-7,ASSLDRNSPYNEQF
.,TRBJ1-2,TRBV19,ASSIVRDRDYGYT
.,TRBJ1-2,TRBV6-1,ASSEYSDRNGYT
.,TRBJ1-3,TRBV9,ASSVAPYSGNTIY
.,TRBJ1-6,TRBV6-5,ASSSQGVSYNSPLH
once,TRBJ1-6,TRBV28,ATLPGQGKSPLH
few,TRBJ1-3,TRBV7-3,ASSDTAGSGNTIY
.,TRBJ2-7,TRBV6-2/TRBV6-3,ASSYLLAGGFPYEQY
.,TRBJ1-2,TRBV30,AWSVKATYGYT
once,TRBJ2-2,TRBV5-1,ASSLNPRGVGTGELF
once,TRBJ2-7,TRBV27,ASSLAVGKAYEQY
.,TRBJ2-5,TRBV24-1,ATSDLGTSAQETQY
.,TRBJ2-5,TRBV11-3,ASSKGLAGAPETQY
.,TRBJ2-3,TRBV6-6,ASTRTASGTDTQY
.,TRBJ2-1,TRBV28,ASSLGGNIQF
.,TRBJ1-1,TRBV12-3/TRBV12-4,ASGRGRGTEAF
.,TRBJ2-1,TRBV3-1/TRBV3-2,ASSHWGRGNEQF
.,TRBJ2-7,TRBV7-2,ASSFAGGSSYEQY
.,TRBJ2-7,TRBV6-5,ASTSTGTGAAEQY
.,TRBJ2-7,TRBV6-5,ASSSRGTGIN
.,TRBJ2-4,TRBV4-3,ASSQDQGLAKNIQY
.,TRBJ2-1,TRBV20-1,SARQRDEQF
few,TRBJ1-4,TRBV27,ASSSLTGNHEKLF
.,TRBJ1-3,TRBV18,ASSPQSSGNTIY
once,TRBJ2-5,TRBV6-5,ASSSPGVETQY
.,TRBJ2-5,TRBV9,ASSVGVGGSETQY
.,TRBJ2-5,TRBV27,ASTALGQGEETQY
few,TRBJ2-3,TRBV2,ASSQSQGLLAGGGGTDTQY
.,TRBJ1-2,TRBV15,ATSRFPGGSRGYT
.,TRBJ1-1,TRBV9,ASRKTPNTEAF
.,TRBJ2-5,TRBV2,ASSGVAGETQY
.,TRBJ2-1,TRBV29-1,SVEGGQGSSYNEQF
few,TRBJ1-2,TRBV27,ASSLSGGWGYT
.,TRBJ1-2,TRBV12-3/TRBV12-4,ASSSTPRVGYT
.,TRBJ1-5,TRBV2,ASSPIRGPNQPQH
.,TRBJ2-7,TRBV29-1,SIQYPGGVEQY
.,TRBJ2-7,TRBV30,AWSPGGAGDEQY
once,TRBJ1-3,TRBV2,ASSEQASSGNTIY
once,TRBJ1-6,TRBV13,ASSFLRGGNSPLH
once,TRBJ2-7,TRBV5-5,ASSSSGGVKYEQY
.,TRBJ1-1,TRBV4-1,ASSQEERAGREAF
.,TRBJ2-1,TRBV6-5,ASSYRDRYNEQF
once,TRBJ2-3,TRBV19,ASIDRGAQDTQY
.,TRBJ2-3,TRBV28,ASSFFSGGLTSTQY
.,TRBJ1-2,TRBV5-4,ASSYTSNYGYT
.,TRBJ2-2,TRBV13,ATNPRDRGFGELF
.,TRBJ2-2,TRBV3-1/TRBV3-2,ASSLTSANTGELF
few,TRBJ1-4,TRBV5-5,ASSKGGDEKLF
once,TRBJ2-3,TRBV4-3,ASSPGTGEDTQY
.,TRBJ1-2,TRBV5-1,ASSEGVDYT
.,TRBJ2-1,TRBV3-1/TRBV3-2,ASSQDRIAAYNEQF
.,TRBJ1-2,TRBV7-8,ASSPRGKPNYGYT
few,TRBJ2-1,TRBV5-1,ASSSSSGSYNEQF
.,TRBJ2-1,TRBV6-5,ASSYPGQARNEQF
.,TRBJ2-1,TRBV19,ASSVTSGGMNSYNEQF